These T cell receptor beta chains were read from a single sample in a study of shared clonotypes between healthy human individuals. Sequencing was performed with immunoSEQ multiplex PCR; in TCRdb, only in-frame clones are kept and a portion is missing. Here the sample spans around 2,000,000 clones, approximately 94% being singletons. Sequenced material: naive CD8+ T cells sorted from blood. Receptor source: a man aged 18 to 29 in good health. The CDR3 runs from the conserved cysteine through the conserved F or W. Fields, in order: D gene, J gene, clone size, V gene, CDR3 DNA, CDR3 protein. A D gene is named only where the DNA matches it firmly. Where a row states a size, it is once, few, many or the class of an expanded clone; other rows omit it.

>NA|TRBJ2-1|NA|TRBV9
TGTGCCAGCACCACCGACCCCCATGAGCAGTTCTTC
CASTTDPHEQFF
>TRBD1|TRBJ2-7|NA|TRBV25-1
TGTGCCAGCAGTGAATACGGGGGACAGGGCGTCTACGAGCAGTACTTC
CASSEYGGQGVYEQYF
>NA|TRBJ2-3|NA|TRBV25-1
TGTGCCAGCAGTGATTTTGGTAGGGGGTCAGATACGCAGTATTTT
CASSDFGRGSDTQYF
>TRBD2|TRBJ2-5|NA|TRBV29-1
TGCAGCGTTGACGGGGGGACGGACCAAGAGACCCAGTACTTC
CSVDGGTDQETQYF
>NA|TRBJ1-1|NA|TRBV7-9
TGTGCCAGCAGCTTAGATGGCTTTGAAGCTTTCTTT
CASSLDGFEAFF
>NA|TRBJ1-2|NA|TRBV28
TGTGCCAGCAGTCCATCGACCCCTAGTGACTATGGCTACACCTTC
CASSPSTPSDYGYTF
>TRBD1|TRBJ1-6|NA|TRBV5-4
TGTGCCAGCAGCTGGGCGACAGGGTCGAATTCACCCCTCCACTTT
CASSWATGSNSPLHF
>TRBD2|TRBJ2-7|NA|TRBV2
TGTGCCAGCAGCGGGCCGGGGGGAATCGCAGACGAGCAGTACTTC
CASSGPGGIADEQYF
>TRBD2|TRBJ2-1|NA|TRBV27
TGTGCCAGCAGCCACCGGACTAGCAGAAATGAGCAGTTCTTC
CASSHRTSRNEQFF
>NA|TRBJ2-7|NA|TRBV6-6
TGTGCCAGTACCTCAGGACCACGCTACGAGCAGTACTTC
CASTSGPRYEQYF
>NA|TRBJ2-3|NA|TRBV30
TGTGCCTGGAACTCTTTGGGGGCAGATACGCAGTATTTT
CAWNSLGADTQYF
>TRBD2|TRBJ2-1|NA|TRBV27
TGTGCCAGCAGTTTATCAGGCGGGGGGGCATACAATGAGCAGTTCTTC
CASSLSGGGAYNEQFF
>TRBD1|TRBJ2-7|NA|TRBV7-6
TGTGCCAGCAGCCCCACGACAGGGCGGAACGCCTACGAGCAGTACTTC
CASSPTTGRNAYEQYF
>NA|TRBJ2-5|NA|TRBV7-6
TGTGCCAGCAGCCTCGGGACGGGGTCAGCTCGGGAGACCCAGTACTTC
CASSLGTGSARETQYF
>NA|TRBJ1-6|NA|TRBV6-1
TGTGCCAGCAGTGAAACCTCACCCCTCCACTTT
CASSETSPLHF
>NA|TRBJ2-3|NA|TRBV4-1
TGCGCCAGCAGCCAAGTTGCGGGACCAGGTACGCAGTATTTT
CASSQVAGPGTQYF
>NA|TRBJ2-1|NA|TRBV27
TGTGCCAGCAGTGCCTCAGGCTACAATGAGCAGTTCTTC
CASSASGYNEQFF
>NA|TRBJ1-1|NA|TRBV4-2
TGTGCCAGCAGCCCGTCCCCAGTGATGAACACTGAAGCTTTCTTT
CASSPSPVMNTEAFF
>NA|TRBJ2-7|NA|TRBV5-6
TGTGCCAGCAGCACCGGGACTGCGTTCTACGAGCAGTACTTC
CASSTGTAFYEQYF
>NA|TRBJ1-1|NA|TRBV5-6
TGTGCCAGCAGCATCCGGGAGAGTACTGAAGCTTTCTTT
CASSIRESTEAFF
>TRBD2|TRBJ2-5|NA|TRBV9
TGTGCCAGCAGCGTAGGTAGCGGGCAAGAGACCCAGTACTTC
CASSVGSGQETQYF
>NA|TRBJ2-1|NA|TRBV6-1
TGTGCCAGCAGTGAACGGGGTCTAGGACCTTACAATGAGCAGTTCTTC
CASSERGLGPYNEQFF
>TRBD1|TRBJ2-7|once|TRBV9
TGTGCCAGCAGCGTCGGACAGGGCGATGGGTACGAGCAGTACTTC
CASSVGQGDGYEQYF
>NA|TRBJ2-1|once|TRBV7-6
TGTGCCAGCAGCGTTCGGGACCCCCGAGCGGGTCTCAATGAGCAGTTCTTC
CASSVRDPRAGLNEQFF
>TRBD1|TRBJ2-7|NA|TRBV29-1
TGCAGCGTACGACAGGGGGGCACCTACGAGCAGTACTTC
CSVRQGGTYEQYF
>TRBD1|TRBJ2-3|NA|TRBV5-8
TGTGCCAGCAGCTCCGGACAGGGGTCAGATACGCAGTATTTT
CASSSGQGSDTQYF
>NA|TRBJ1-2|NA|TRBV11-2
TGTGCCAGCAGCTTCGAAGGTGCCTATGGCTACACCTTC
CASSFEGAYGYTF
>TRBD1|TRBJ2-7|NA|TRBV9
TGTGCCAGCGCCGGGACAGGGGGCTACGAGCAGTACTTC
CASAGTGGYEQYF
>NA|TRBJ2-2|NA|TRBV5-1
TGCGCCAGCACCTTTACAGGCCTGAACACCGGGGAGCTGTTTTTT
CASTFTGLNTGELFF
>NA|TRBJ2-1|NA|TRBV28
TGTGCCAGCAGTTTATTAGGGTCCTCCTACAATGAGCAGTTCTTC
CASSLLGSSYNEQFF
>TRBD2|TRBJ2-5|NA|TRBV4-1
TGCGCCAGCAACGCGGGGGGTACCCAAGAGACCCAGTACTTC
CASNAGGTQETQYF
>TRBD2|TRBJ2-3|NA|TRBV9
TGTGCCAGCAGCGTAGACGGGGCGGGAGGGCCATTGGATACGCAGTATTTT
CASSVDGAGGPLDTQYF
>NA|TRBJ2-7|NA|TRBV27
TGTGCCAGCAGTTTTCAACAACCCTACGAGCAGTACTTC
CASSFQQPYEQYF
>NA|TRBJ1-4|NA|TRBV4-3
TGCGCCAGCAGCCAAGATTATCCAGGGTCAACTAATGAAAAACTGTTTTTT
CASSQDYPGSTNEKLFF
>NA|TRBJ1-2|NA|TRBV6-1
TGTGCCAGCAGTTCCCCCGGGGACCCCTATGGCTACACCTTC
CASSSPGDPYGYTF
>TRBD2|TRBJ2-7|NA|TRBV4-1
TGCGCCAGCAGCCATCCCATAGCGGGGGGACTCCACGAGCAGTACTTC
CASSHPIAGGLHEQYF
>NA|TRBJ2-7|NA|TRBV10-1
TGCGCCAGCATTCCTACAGATCGGCAGCCCTACGAGCAGTACTTC
CASIPTDRQPYEQYF
>NA|TRBJ1-2|once|TRBV9
TGTGCCAGCAGCGATGGGACCGGGTCCCTCGGGGGCTACACCTTC
CASSDGTGSLGGYTF